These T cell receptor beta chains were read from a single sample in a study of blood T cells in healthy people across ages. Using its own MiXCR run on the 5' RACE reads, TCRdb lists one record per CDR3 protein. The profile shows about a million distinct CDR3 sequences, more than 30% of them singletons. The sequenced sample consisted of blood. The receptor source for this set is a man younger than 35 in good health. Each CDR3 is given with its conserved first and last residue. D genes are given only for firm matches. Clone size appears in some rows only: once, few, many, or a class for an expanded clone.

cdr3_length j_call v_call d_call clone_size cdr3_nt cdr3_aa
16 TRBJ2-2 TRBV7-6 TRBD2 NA TGTGCCAGCAGCCCCGGACTAGCTGTCCGCACCGGGGAGCTGTTTTTT CASSPGLAVRTGELFF
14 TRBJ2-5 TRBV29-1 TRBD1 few TGCAGCGTTTCGGATAGGGGGCTAGAAGAGACCCAGTACTTC CSVSDRGLEETQYF
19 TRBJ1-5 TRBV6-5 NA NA TGTGCCAGCAGTTACTCTTTATCGGCGCGGGAAGGGAGCAATCAGCCCCAGCATTTT CASSYSLSAREGSNQPQHF
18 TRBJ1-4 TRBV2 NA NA TGTGCCAGCAGTGACTTAGGCGGCCCCTGGAGAGGTCGTGAAGAACTGTTTTTT CASSDLGGPWRGREELFF
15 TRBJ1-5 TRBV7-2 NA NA TGTGCCAGCAGCTTAGTAGCAGATAGCAATCAGCCCCTGCATTTT CASSLVADSNQPLHF
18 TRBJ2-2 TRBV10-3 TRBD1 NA TGTGCCATCAGTCAGCGGACAGGGACGGGGGTTAACGCCGGGGAGCTGTTTTTT CAISQRTGTGVNAGELFF
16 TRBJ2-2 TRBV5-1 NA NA TGCGCCAGCAGCTTTACCGTGGGGGCAAACACCGGGGAGCTGTTTTTT CASSFTVGANTGELFF
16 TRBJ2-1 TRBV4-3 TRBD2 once TGCGCCAGCAGCCGCGTGATCGGCGGGGGGGCTTATGAGCGGTTCTTC CASSRVIGGGAYERFF
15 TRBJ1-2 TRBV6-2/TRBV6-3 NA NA TGTGCCAGCAGTTACTCGAACAATGGAGGCTATGGCTACACCTTC CASSYSNNGGYGYTF
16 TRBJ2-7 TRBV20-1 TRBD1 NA TGCAGTGCTAGAGATACTGACAGGGCCTTTTCCTACGAGCAGTACTTC CSARDTDRAFSYEQYF
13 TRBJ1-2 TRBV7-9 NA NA TGTGCCAGCAGCTTAGATCAGGGAAGGGGCTACACCTTC CASSLDQGRGYTF
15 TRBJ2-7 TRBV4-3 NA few TGCGCCAGCAGCCAAGAATGGCAAAACCCCTACGAGCAGTACTTC CASSQEWQNPYEQYF
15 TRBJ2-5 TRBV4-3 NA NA TGCGCCAGCAGCCAAACGGGACATAGCCAAGAGACCCAGTACTTC CASSQTGHSQETQYF
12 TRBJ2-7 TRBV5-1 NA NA TGCGCCGGCACCACCACAGGGAACGAGCAGTACTTC CAGTTTGNEQYF
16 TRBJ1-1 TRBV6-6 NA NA TGTGCCAGCAACGACTACGGGACCCAGGGGAAGGCTGAAGCTTTCTTT CASNDYGTQGKAEAFF
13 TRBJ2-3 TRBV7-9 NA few TGTGCCAGCAGCCTCCCGGCGAGGGATACGCAGTATTTT CASSLPARDTQYF
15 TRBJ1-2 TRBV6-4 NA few TGTGCCAGCACAAAACGGCCGGGACAAATCTATGGCTACACCTTC CASTKRPGQIYGYTF
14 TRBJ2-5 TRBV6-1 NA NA TGTGCCAGCAGTGAAGGGCTCCGTGAAGGGGAGCAGTACTTC CASSEGLREGEQYF
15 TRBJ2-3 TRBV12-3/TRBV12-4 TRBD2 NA TGTGCCAGCAGTTTAGGTAGCGGGGAGGCAGATACGCAGTATTTT CASSLGSGEADTQYF
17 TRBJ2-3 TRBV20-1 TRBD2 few TGCAGTGCTAGAGATCCGTCCGGGCGGGGGGGATCGAATACGCAGTATTTT CSARDPSGRGGSNTQYF
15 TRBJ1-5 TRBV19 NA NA TGTGCCAGTAGTACGCAGCAGGATGGGTATCAGCCCCAGCATTTT CASSTQQDGYQPQHF
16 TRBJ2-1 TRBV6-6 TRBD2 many TGTGCCAGCAGTGGCTCGGGGGGAGGTTCGGGCAATGAGCAGTTCTTC CASSGSGGGSGNEQFF
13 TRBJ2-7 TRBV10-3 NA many TGTGCCATCACCCCGGCGGGCTCCTACGAGCAGTACTTC CAITPAGSYEQYF
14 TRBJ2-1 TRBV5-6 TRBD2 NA TGTGCCAGCAGCCCTGACAGCGGGGCAGGTGAGCAGTTCTTC CASSPDSGAGEQFF
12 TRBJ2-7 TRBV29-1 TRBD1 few TGCAGCGTAACGGGACAGGGAAAGGAGCAGTACTTC CSVTGQGKEQYF
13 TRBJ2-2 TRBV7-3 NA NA TGTGCCAGCAGCATCACGAGTTACGGGGAGCTGTTTTTT CASSITSYGELFF
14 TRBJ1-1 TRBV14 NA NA TGTGCCAGCAGCCAAGGGAACTTGAACACTGAAGCTTTCTTT CASSQGNLNTEAFF
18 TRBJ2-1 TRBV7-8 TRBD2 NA TGTGCCAGCAGCTTAGTGTTAGCGGGGGGGAGCTCCTACAATGAGCGGTTCTTC CASSLVLAGGSSYNERFF
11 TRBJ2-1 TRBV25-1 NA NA TGTGCCAGCATTGAGAGATTTGAGCAGTTCTTC CASIERFEQFF
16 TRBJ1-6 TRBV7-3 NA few TGTGCCAGCAGCTTAACAGGGACGATCAGTGATTCACCCCTCCACTTT CASSLTGTISDSPLHF
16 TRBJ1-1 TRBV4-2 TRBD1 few TGTGCCAGCAGCCAAGATGACCAGGGGGCCAACACTGAAGCTTTCTTT CASSQDDQGANTEAFF
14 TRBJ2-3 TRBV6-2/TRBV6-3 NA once TGTGCCAGCAGGACGGACAGTAGACCAGATACGCAGTATTTT CASRTDSRPDTQYF
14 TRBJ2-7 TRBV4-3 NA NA TGCGCCAGCAGCCAAGAGGGGAACAACTACGAGCAGTACTTC CASSQEGNNYEQYF
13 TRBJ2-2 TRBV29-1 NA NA TGCAGCGGGCTAGCTCCGAGCACCGGGGAGCTGTTTTTT CSGLAPSTGELFF
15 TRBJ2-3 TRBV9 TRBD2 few TGTGCCAGCAGCGTGGGGCGGGGGACCTCCTATACGCAGTATTTT CASSVGRGTSYTQYF
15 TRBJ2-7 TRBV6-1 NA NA TGTGCCAGCAGTGAACCTGGGGATTCGACCTACGAGCAGTACTTC CASSEPGDSTYEQYF
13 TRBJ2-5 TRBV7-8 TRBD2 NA TGTGCCAGCAGCTCTAGCGGGGAGGGGACCCAGTACTTC CASSSSGEGTQYF
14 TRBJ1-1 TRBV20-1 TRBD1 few TGCAGTGCTAGAGGTACAGGGGGCGGCCAAGAAGCTTTCTTT CSARGTGGGQEAFF
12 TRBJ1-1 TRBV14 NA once TGTGCCAGCAGCCCGGCCGGGACTAAAGCTTTCTTT CASSPAGTKAFF
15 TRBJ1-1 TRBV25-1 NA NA TGTGCCAGCAGTGAATCTGAGGTTCCGAACACTGAAGCTTTCTTT CASSESEVPNTEAFF
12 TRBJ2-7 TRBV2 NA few TGTGCCAGCATGGGCAGGGCCTACGAGCAGTACTTC CASMGRAYEQYF
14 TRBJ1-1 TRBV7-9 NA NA TGTGCCAGCAGCTGGCCCCGGACCTATGCTGAAGCTTTCTTT CASSWPRTYAEAFF
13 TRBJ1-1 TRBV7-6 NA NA TGTGCCAGCAGCCCACAGGGAGAGACTGAAGCTTTCTTT CASSPQGETEAFF
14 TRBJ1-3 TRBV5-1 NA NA TGCGCCAGCAGCTTGGCAGGGTACGGAAACACCATATATTTT CASSLAGYGNTIYF
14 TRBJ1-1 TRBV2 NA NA TGTGCCAGCAGTGAGCTCGCCCGGAACACTGAAGCTTTCTTT CASSELARNTEAFF